Detailed here is one T cell receptor beta chain. No cognate antigen has been identified for it. Per-base qualities were not stored, and no clone one base away is much larger. RNA was extracted using the RNeasy kit, and about 0.5 to 1 microgram was reverse transcribed with random hexamers. The immunoSEQ multiplex PCR assay, which covers 54 Vbeta and 13 Jbeta segments, was used to amplify TCR beta CDR3 regions. PCR amplification bias was corrected by using a synthetic template baseline for primer optimization and computational correction. The study's own analysis went as follows. Reads were assigned to V, D and J genes according to IMGT and analyzed in immunoSEQ Analyzer, with only productive sequences retained. To calculate clonality, Shannon entropy was normalized by log2 of the number of productive unique sequences and then subtracted from one. For each patient and control, public and private clones were evaluated within the 100 most prevalent clones. Susac-specific clones were defined as absent from healthy and MS cohorts, over a thousand published viral clones and other ImmuneACCESS disease sequences. The public reads were quality trimmed at Q25 with fastp and then assembled into clones with MiXCR by TCRdb, keeping productive beta chains. For every CDR3 protein sequence, its rows merge into one entry that carries the most common genes and DNA. The V and J calls reflect TCRdb's pipeline rather than the authors' work. The sample records about 150,000 distinct CDR3 sequences, around 95% of which are singletons. Clones ranked in the top ten supply 0.14% to 0.15% of the sample.

This record belongs to a study of CD8 T cells in Susac syndrome (dated by TCRdb to 2018 to 2020). Background for the entire study: Repertoire sequencing was used to test whether CD8+ T cell activation and differentiation in Susac syndrome was antigen driven. Clonality of the CD8+ T cell repertoire was compared between eleven to twelve healthy donors, around 14 Susac syndrome patients and under 16 multiple sclerosis patients. Overall results and qualifications from the work: The number of individuals in the TCR sequencing and HLA analysis was acknowledged as relatively small.

Peripheral blood CD8+ and CD4+ T cells from healthy donors, Susac syndrome patients and multiple sclerosis patients were profiled using high-throughput TCR beta sequencing. The multiple sclerosis controls were treatment-naive patients whose relapsing-remitting disease, either stable or active, fulfilled the revised McDonald criteria. Bulk CD8+ and CD4+ T cells were purified magnetically by negative isolation, whereas CD8+ TEMRA cells were enriched by FACS. Blood was collected in EDTA tubes and processed within 24 hours, with PBMCs isolated through density gradient centrifugation. PBMCs intended for TCR sequencing were cryopreserved in liquid nitrogen and thawed later in a water bath at 37 degrees C. Purity of sorted or isolated CD4+, CD8+ and CD8+ TEMRA cells was at least 90%. Looking up the germline V gene (reference sequence) yields CDR1 MNHEY and CDR2 SMNVEV. Its CDR3 holds 16 amino acids, cysteine through phenylalanine. CDR3 DNA is the only sequence kept; it has 48 bases, read in frame from the first base. Trimming takes 6 bases from V and 1 base from J, and the germline ends sit 16 bases apart.

Sequences were obtained from CD8+ T cells from PBMCs. The chain uses TRBV27 and TRBJ1-5, with a tentative D gene TRBD1 over 6 matching bases. This sequence was found in a human donor with multiple sclerosis. The DNA is TGTGCCAGCAGAGGTATCGTAGGGGGAAGCAATCAGCCCCAGCATTTT. It translates to CASRGIVGGSNQPQHF.